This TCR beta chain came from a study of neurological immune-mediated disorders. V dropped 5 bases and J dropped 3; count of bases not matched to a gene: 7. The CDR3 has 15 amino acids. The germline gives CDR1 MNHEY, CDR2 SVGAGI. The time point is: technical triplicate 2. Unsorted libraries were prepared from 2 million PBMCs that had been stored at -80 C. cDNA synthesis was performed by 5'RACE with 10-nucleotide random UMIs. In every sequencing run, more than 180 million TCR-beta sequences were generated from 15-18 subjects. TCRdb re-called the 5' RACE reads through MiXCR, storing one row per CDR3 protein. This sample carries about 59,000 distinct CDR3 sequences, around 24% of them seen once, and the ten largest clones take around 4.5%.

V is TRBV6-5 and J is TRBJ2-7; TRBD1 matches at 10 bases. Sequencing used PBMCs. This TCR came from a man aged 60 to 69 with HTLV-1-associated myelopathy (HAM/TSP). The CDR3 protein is CASSDRGLTDYEQYF. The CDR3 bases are TGTGCCAGCAGTGACAGGGGGCTGACTGACTACGAGCAGTACTTC.